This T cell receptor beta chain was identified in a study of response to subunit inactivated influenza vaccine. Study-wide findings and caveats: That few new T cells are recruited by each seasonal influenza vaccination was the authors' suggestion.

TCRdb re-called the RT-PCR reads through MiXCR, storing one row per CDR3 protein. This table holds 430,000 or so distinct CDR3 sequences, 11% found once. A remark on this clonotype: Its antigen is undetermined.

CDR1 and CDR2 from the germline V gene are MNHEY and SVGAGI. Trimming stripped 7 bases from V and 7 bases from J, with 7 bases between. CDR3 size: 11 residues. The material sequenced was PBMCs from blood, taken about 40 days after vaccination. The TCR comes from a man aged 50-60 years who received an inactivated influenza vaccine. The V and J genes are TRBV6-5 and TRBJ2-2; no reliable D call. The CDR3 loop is CASNHRGELFF. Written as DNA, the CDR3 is TGTGCCAGCAATCACCGCGGGGAGCTGTTTTTT.